This T cell receptor beta chain was recovered during a study of cytomegalovirus exposure and HLA in healthy donors. Study summary: Earlier sequencing of 150 million to 200 million T cells yielded approximately 120 million unique TCR beta sequences.

This PCR relied on a set of 60 Vbeta primers and 13 Jbeta primers. TCRdb keeps only in-frame clones here, not all; method: immunoSEQ multiplex PCR. The profile covers roughly 180,000 clones, with 75% to 85% appearing a single time and 3% to 4.5% taken by the ten largest. Of note for this clone: What it binds is unknown.

As for the donors, each was a healthy bone marrow donor. General observations from the study: The authors reported that TCR beta sequences could predict HLA-A and HLA-B alleles. These predictions were accurate for most subjects in the first cohort. There was a cluster of highly shared sequence variants that was likely a sequencing artifact.

This clonotype was sampled from an older woman in good health and CMV-seropositive. Sequenced material: PBMCs.

CDR3: CASSLAANSYEQYF. DNA for the CDR3: TGTGCCAGCAGCTTAGCGGCAAACTCCTACGAGCAGTACTTC. The chain carries TRBV7-2 and TRBJ2-7; D is unresolved. V dropped 0 bases and J dropped 0 bases, with 6 bases sitting between them. CDR3 length: 14 residues. CDR1 is SGHTA and CDR2 is FQGNSA in the germline V gene. The full variable domain, with the rest looked up from reference TRBV7-2 and TRBJ2-7, is GAGVSQSPSNKVTEKGKDVELRCDPISGHTALYWYRQSLGQGLEFLIYFQGNSAPDKSGLPSDRFSAERTGGSVSTLTIQRTQQEDSAVYLCASSLAANSYEQYFGPGTRLTVT.